The sequence of this TCR beta chain was determined in a study of T cell repertoires in cytomegalovirus infection. Study as a whole: From public TCR beta signatures came an indication of both CMV infection and matching HLA type.

TCRdb itself ran the reads through MiXCR, one entry per CDR3 protein. The sample has 70,000 to 75,000 distinct CDR3 sequences; 3% to 4.5% are singletons. This clonotype was observed at least ten times. Its antigen remains unidentified. The CDR3 is made up of 16 amino acids. Trimming removed 5 bases from V and 6 bases from J; junction bases left unmatched: 6. Study observations and caveats: HLA-C-restricted CMV-specific TCR beta clonotypes were dominant in the ex vivo response. CMV carriers with the relevant HLA were identified by cumulative public TCR beta family frequency.

The chain combines TRBV12-3 or TRBV12-4 with TRBJ1-6, with 11 bases identical to TRBD1. This sequence originates from a human donor in good health (CMV status not recorded). Some clones in this sample may be carry-over from other donors' samples. The sample consisted of PBMCs. CDR3 sequence: CASSRDRGVLNSPLHF. The CDR3 DNA reads as TGTGCCAGCAGTCGGGACAGGGGGGTCCTTAATTCACCCCTCCACTTT.